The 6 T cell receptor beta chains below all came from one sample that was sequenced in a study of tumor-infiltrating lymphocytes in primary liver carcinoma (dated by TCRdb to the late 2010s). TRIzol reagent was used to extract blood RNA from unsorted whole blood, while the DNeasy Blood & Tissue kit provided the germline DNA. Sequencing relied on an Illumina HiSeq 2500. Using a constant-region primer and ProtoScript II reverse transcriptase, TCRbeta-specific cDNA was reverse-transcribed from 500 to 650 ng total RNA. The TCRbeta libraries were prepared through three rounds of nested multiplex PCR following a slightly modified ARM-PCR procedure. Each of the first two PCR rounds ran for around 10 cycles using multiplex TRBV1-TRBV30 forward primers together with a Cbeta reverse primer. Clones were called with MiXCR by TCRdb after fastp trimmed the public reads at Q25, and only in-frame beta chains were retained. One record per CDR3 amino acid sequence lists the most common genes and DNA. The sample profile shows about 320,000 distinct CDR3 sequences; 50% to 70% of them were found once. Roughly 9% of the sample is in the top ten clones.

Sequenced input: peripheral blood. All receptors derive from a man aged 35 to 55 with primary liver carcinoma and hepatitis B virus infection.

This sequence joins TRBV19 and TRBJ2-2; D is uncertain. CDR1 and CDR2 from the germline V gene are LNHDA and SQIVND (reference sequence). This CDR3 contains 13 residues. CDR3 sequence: CATQDPNTGELFF. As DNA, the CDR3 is TGTGCTACCCAGGACCCTAACACCGGGGAGCTGTTTTTT. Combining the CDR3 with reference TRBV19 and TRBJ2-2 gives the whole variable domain DGGITQSPKYLFRKEGQNVTLSCEQNLNHDAMYWYRQDPGQGLRLIYYSQIVNDFQKGDIAEGYSVSREKKESFPLTVTSAQKNPTAFYLCATQDPNTGELFFGEGSRLTVL.

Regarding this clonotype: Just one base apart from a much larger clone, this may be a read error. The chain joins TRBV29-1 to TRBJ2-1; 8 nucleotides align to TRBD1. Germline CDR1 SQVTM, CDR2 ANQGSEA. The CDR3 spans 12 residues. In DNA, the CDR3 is TGCAGCTCCGGGACAGGTAACAATGAGCAGTCCTTC. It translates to CSSGTGNNEQSF.

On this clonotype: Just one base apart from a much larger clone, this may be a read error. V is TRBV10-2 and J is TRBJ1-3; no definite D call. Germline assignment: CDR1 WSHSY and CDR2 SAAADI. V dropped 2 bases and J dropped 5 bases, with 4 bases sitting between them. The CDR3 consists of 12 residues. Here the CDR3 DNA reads TGCGCCAGCAGTGAGGGAAGAAACACCATATATTTT. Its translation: CASSEGRNTIYF.

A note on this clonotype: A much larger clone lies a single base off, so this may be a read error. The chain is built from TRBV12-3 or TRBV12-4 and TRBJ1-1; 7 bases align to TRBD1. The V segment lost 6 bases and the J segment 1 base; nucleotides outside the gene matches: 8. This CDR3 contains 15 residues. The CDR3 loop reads CASSSVGTANTEAFF. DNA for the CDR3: TGTGCCAGCAGCAGCGTCGGGACAGCGAACACTGAAGCTTTCTTT.

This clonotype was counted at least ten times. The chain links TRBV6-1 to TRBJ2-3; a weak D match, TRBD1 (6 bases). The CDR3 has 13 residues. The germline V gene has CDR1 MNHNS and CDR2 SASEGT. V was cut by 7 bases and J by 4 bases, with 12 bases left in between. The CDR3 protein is CASTRQVPDTQYF. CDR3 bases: TGTGCCAGCACCAGACAGGTTCCAGATACGCAGTATTTT.

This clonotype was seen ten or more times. The CDR3 region is CASSPGTGLGTEAFF. The CDR3 DNA is TGTGCCAGCAGTCCCGGGACAGGGTTAGGCACTGAAGCTTTCTTT. The chain carries TRBV6-1 and TRBJ1-1; 9 bases agree with TRBD1. Germline V CDR1 and CDR2: MNHNS, SASEGT. The CDR3 runs to 15 residues. The V gene end was trimmed by 5 bases and the J gene end by 4 bases; junction bases not matched to a gene: 8.